The next 20 T cell receptor beta chains were all read from a single sample in a study of cytomegalovirus exposure and HLA in healthy donors. Amplification used 60 Vbeta primers and 13 Jbeta primers. Only in-frame clones appear in the TCRdb table, and some are missing; sequencing was by immunoSEQ multiplex PCR. The repertoire holds about 170,000 clones, with more than 80% as singletons. The sequenced sample was PBMCs. Receptor source: a woman younger than 35 in good health and CMV-seronegative.

This chain joins TRBV4-2 and TRBJ2-1; 14 nucleotides align to TRBD2. V lost 5 bases to trimming and J lost 8 bases; unmatched junction nucleotides: 17. Germline V gene data show CDR1 as LGHNA and CDR2 as YNFKEQ. CDR3 length: 19 amino acids. In DNA, the CDR3 is TGTGCCAGCAGCTCCGGGGGGGGACTAGCGGGAGAGGGTCACGATGAGCAGTTCTTC. This sequence encodes CASSSGGGLAGEGHDEQFF.

The count of this clone is one. This chain connects TRBV18 to TRBJ2-3; the match to TRBD1 covers 8 bases. The V segment lost 3 bases and the J segment 4 bases; nucleotides outside the gene matches: 6. Germline loops: CDR1 KGHSH, CDR2 LQKENI. CDR3 length equals 15 residues. The CDR3 region has the DNA TGTGCCAGCTCACCGGGGGCAGGGGGCGCAGATACGCAGTATTTT. Its protein is CASSPGAGGADTQYF.

This clone occurred a few times. V is TRBV19 and J is TRBJ2-1, with 12 bases matching TRBD2. The CDR3 sequence is 16 residues long. Germline values: CDR1 LNHDA, CDR2 SQIVND (reference sequence). V gave up 5 bases and J gave up 7 bases; unmatched junction bases: 9. For the CDR3, the DNA is TGTGCCAGTAGTTCTAGCGGGAGGGCCGGGGTAAATGAGCAGTTCTTC. This sequence encodes CASSSSGRAGVNEQFF. Drawing the rest from reference TRBV19 and TRBJ2-1, the complete variable domain is DGGITQSPKYLFRKEGQNVTLSCEQNLNHDAMYWYRQDPGQGLRLIYYSQIVNDFQKGDIAEGYSVSREKKESFPLTVTSAQKNPTAFYLCASSSSGRAGVNEQFFGPGTRLTVL.

V and J are TRBV6-5 and TRBJ2-7, with 7 bases aligning to TRBD2. Germline V gene lookup returns CDR1 MNHEY and CDR2 SVGAGI. V was pared by 5 bases and J by 4 bases, with 11 bases of the junction left unmatched. The CDR3 has 15 amino acids. CDR3 sequence (DNA): TGTGCCAGCAGTCCACCCCTTGCGGGAGTGTACGAGCAGTACTTC. Translating gives CASSPPLAGVYEQYF.

The chain recombines TRBV6-1 with TRBJ2-7, with TRBD2 as a possible D gene (6 bases). V was clipped by 7 bases and J by 1 base, with 17 bases between them. The CDR3 consists of 15 residues. Germline V gene lookup returns CDR1 MNHNS and CDR2 SASEGT. This CDR3 is CASTLLGGESYEQYF. CDR3 DNA sequence: TGTGCCAGCACACTACTAGGAGGGGAATCCTACGAGCAGTACTTC.

J is TRBJ2-5 and V is TRBV29-1, with D possibly TRBD1 on 6 matching bases. The closer fit of TRBJ2-7 to the DNA end suggests the J call may be wrong. From germline, CDR1 is SQVTM and CDR2 ANQGSEA. The length of the CDR3 is 15 residues. The CDR3 nucleotides are TGCAGCGTTGATTCAAGCGTCGGCAGGGGTTACGAGCAGTACTTC. This gives the protein CSVDSSVGRGYEQYF.

The chain carries TRBV19 and TRBJ2-1; 9 positions match TRBD2. This CDR3 spans 14 amino acids. Trimming cost V 2 bases and J 7 bases; bases outside gene matches: 3. Germline CDR1 reads LNHDA; CDR2 reads SQIVND (reference sequence). CDR3 in amino acids: CASSIIAGENEQFF. The CDR3 region has the DNA TGTGCCAGTAGTATAATAGCGGGAGAGAATGAGCAGTTCTTC.

The chain links TRBV7-6 to TRBJ2-7, with 7 bases fitting TRBD1. Germline CDR1 and CDR2: SGHVS and FNYEAQ. There are 14 residues in the CDR3. V shed 3 bases, J shed 3 bases, and the junction held 5 bases outside the gene matches. The CDR3 DNA follows: TGTGCCAGCAGCTTTTCGGGACAGTTCTACGAGCAGTACTTC. Translation gives CASSFSGQFYEQYF.

The J gene is TRBJ1-1, the V gene TRBV4-3, with D unresolved. Trimming stripped 0 bases from V and 5 bases from J, with 7 bases between. The V gene's germline CDR1 is LGHNA and CDR2 YSLEER. The CDR3 is made up of 13 amino acids. CDR3 nucleotides: TGCGCCAGCAGCCAAGACGCGGAGACTGAAGCTTTCTTT. Translating it yields CASSQDAETEAFF.

CDR3 DNA sequence: TGTGCCAGCAGCAAAGTCGAGACAGGGAACACAGATACGCAGTATTTT. It encodes CASSKVETGNTDTQYF. The chain has TRBV21-1 and TRBJ2-3; the D call of TRBD1 is as the table states it, not checked on the DNA. TRBV21-1 is termed a pseudogene. The CDR3 runs 16 residues.

The chain has TRBV11-3 and TRBJ2-1, with unresolved D. Germline CDR1 SGHNT, CDR2 YENEEA. The V gene lost 2 bases and the J gene lost 4 bases, with 3 bases spanning the gap. The CDR3 contains 12 residues. CDR3 sequence reads: CASSLLYNEQFF. CDR3 in DNA: TGTGCCAGCAGCTTACTGTACAATGAGCAGTTCTTC.

In this sample, this clone turned up once. The rearrangement uses TRBV7-9 and TRBJ2-3; 7 positions match TRBD1. CDR1 is SEHNR and CDR2 is FQNEAQ in the germline V gene (reference sequence). V trimming: 5 bases; J trimming: 1 base; junction bases outside the gene matches: 6. The CDR3 has 15 residues. In DNA, the CDR3 is TGTGCCAGCAGCCCGACAGGGCCCGGCACAGATACGCAGTATTTT. This sequence encodes CASSPTGPGTDTQYF.

The chain combines TRBV19 with TRBJ1-1; D may be TRBD1 (5 bases). Germline values: CDR1 LNHDA, CDR2 SQIVND (reference sequence). V was shortened by 7 bases and J by 0 bases, with 12 bases between the two germline ends. The CDR3 is 14 residues long. The CDR3 DNA reads as TGTGCCAGTACCCTGACAGAGATGAACACTGAAGCTTTCTTT. This translates into CASTLTEMNTEAFF.

V usage is TRBV10-3 and J usage is TRBJ2-7; 7 bases are a match to TRBD2. Germline values: CDR1 ENHRY, CDR2 SYGVKD. V was clipped by 2 bases and J by 5 bases; unmatched bases: 6. The CDR3 contains 14 residues. The CDR3 region is CAISEQTGTNEQYF. CDR3 DNA sequence: TGTGCCATCAGTGAGCAGACCGGGACTAACGAGCAGTACTTC.

The genes are TRBV11-2 and TRBJ2-7; 10 bases align to TRBD2. The junction had 4 bases not matched to a gene; V was cut back by 5 bases and J by 3 bases. This CDR3 has 14 residues. The germline CDR1 and CDR2 sequences are SGHAT and FQNNGV. CDR3 region: CASSPSGRVYEQYF. The CDR3 nucleotides read TGTGCCAGCAGCCCTAGCGGGAGAGTCTACGAGCAGTACTTC. Full variable domain (outside the CDR3, taken from reference TRBV11-2 and TRBJ2-7): EAGVAQSPRYKIIEKRQSVAFWCNPISGHATLYWYQQILGQGPKLLIQFQNNGVVDDSQLPKDRFSAERLKGVDSTLKIQPAKLEDSAVYLCASSPSGRVYEQYFGPGTRLTVT.

The rearrangement uses TRBV25-1 and TRBJ2-7; 10 bases agree with TRBD2. The germline gives CDR1 MGHDK, CDR2 SYGVNS. The CDR3 consists of 17 residues. V lost 4 bases and J lost 3; bases outside the gene matches: 12. The CDR3 DNA reads as TGTGCCAGCAGTGGCATCCTAGCGGGAGAGACCTTCTACGAGCAGTACTTC. It is translated as CASSGILAGETFYEQYF.

The chain couples TRBV28 to TRBJ2-1, with TRBD1 matching over 10 bases. The CDR3 length is 15 residues. Germline V gene lookup returns CDR1 MDHEN and CDR2 SYDVKM. Trimming took 7 bases from V and 6 from J; bases not matched to a gene: 9. The CDR3: CASISGTGASNEQFF. The CDR3 DNA follows: TGTGCCAGCATCTCCGGGACAGGGGCTTCCAATGAGCAGTTCTTC.

The gene calls are TRBV6-5 and TRBJ1-1; 12 nucleotides align to TRBD1. Germline-derived CDR1 and CDR2 are MNHEY and SVGAGI. CDR3 length: 14 residues. Trimming took 7 bases from V and 8 from J; bases not matched to a gene: 8. CDR3 DNA: TGTGCCAGCACTAAACCGGGACAGGGGGCCGAAGCTTTCTTT. Protein product: CASTKPGQGAEAFF.

The chain links TRBV5-1 to TRBJ2-5, with D perhaps TRBD1 (6 bases). V was shortened by 0 bases and J by 3 bases, with 18 bases between the two germline ends. The CDR3 covers 17 residues. CDR1 and CDR2 (germline): SGHRS, YFSETQ. The CDR3 sequence is CASSLVPGVVGKETQYF. CDR3 DNA: TGCGCCAGCAGCTTGGTTCCAGGGGTTGTGGGGAAAGAGACCCAGTACTTC.

This clone was seen only a few times. The chain employs TRBV28 and TRBJ1-3; D unresolved. V lost 4 bases, J lost 3 bases, and 10 bases lay in between. The CDR3 is made up of 14 amino acids. Germline lookup yields CDR1 MDHEN and CDR2 SYDVKM. Here the CDR3 DNA reads TGTGCCAGCAGTTCGCGGAGGATTGGAAACACCATATATTTT. Amino acid sequence: CASSSRRIGNTIYF.